This T cell receptor beta chain came from a study of shared clonotypes between healthy human individuals. Selected positively for CCR7 and CD45RO-negative, naive CD8 cells excluded terminally differentiated effector memory CD45RA+ cells. The repertoire was sequenced with immunoSEQ multiplex PCR; TCRdb's copy has only in-frame clones and lacks some. The sample contains approximately 2,200,000 clones, roughly 91% of which appear only once. To note about this clone: The antigen remains unidentified.

Study-wide findings and caveats: Some clonotypes were shared by all four sorted-subset donors, while others were not shared. The non-shared ones had lower generation probabilities than the shared ones. Blood was the only sampled material, and tissue repertoires likely differ.

Germline CDR1 and CDR2: ENHRY and SYGVKD. V was clipped by 0 bases and J by 0 bases; unmatched bases: 7. The CDR3 loop spans 18 amino acids. The clonotype originates from a man between 18 and 35 years old in good health. Some clones in this sample may be carry-over from other donors' samples. Material: naive CD8+ T cells from PBMCs. The chain combines TRBV10-3 with TRBJ2-3, with 9 bases matching TRBD2. CDR3 loop: CAISESVGTSGSTDTQYF. CDR3 in DNA: TGTGCCATCAGTGAGTCGGTGGGAACTAGCGGGAGCACAGATACGCAGTATTTT.